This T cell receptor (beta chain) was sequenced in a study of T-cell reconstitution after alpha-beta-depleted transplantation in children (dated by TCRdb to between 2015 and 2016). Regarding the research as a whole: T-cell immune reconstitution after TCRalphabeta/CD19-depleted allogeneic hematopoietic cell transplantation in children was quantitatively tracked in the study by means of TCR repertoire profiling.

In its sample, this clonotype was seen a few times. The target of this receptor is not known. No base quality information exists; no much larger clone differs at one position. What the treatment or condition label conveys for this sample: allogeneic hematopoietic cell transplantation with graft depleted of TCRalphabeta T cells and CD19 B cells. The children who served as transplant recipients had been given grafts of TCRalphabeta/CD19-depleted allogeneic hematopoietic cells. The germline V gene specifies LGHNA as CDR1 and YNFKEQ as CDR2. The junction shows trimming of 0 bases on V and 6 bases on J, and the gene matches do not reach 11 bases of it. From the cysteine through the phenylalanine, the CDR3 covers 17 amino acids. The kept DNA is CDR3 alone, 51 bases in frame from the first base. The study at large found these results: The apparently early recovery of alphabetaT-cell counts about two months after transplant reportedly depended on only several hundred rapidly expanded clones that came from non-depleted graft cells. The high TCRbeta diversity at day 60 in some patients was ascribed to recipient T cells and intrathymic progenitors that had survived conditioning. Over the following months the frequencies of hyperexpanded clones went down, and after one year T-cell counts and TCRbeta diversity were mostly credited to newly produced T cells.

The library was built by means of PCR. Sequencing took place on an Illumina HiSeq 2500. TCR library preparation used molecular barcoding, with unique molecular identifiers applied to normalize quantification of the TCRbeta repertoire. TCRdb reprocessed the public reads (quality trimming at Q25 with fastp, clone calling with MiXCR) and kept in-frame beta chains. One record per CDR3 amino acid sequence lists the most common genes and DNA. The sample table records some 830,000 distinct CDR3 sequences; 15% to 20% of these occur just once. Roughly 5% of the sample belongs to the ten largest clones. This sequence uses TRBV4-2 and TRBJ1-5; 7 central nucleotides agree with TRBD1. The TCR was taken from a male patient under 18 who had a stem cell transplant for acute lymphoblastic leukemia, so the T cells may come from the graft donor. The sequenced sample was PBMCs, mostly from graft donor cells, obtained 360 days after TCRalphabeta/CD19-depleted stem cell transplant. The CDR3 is CASSQDLPRGVSQPQHF. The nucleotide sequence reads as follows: TGTGCCAGCAGCCAAGACCTCCCCAGGGGGGTAAGTCAGCCCCAGCATTTT.